These 9 T cell receptor beta chains were sequenced from one sample in a study of cytomegalovirus exposure and HLA in healthy donors. The primer mix had 60 Vbeta and 13 Jbeta primers. Sequencing used immunoSEQ multiplex PCR; TCRdb keeps in-frame clones, though not all of them. The sample shows about 120,000 clones, 74% of them seen only once. Sequencing used PBMCs. These receptors all come from a human donor in good health.

The J gene is TRBJ2-7, the V gene TRBV6-5; TRBD1 is a possible D gene (5 bases). The CDR3 loop spans 14 amino acids. Trimming shortened V by 6 bases and J by 6 bases, and 18 bases separated the two germline ends. Per germline, CDR1 MNHEY and CDR2 SVGAGI. This CDR3 is CASRIDSLQREQYF. CDR3 bases: TGTGCCAGCAGAATCGACAGCCTCCAGCGCGAGCAGTACTTC.

This clone turned up a few times. V and J are TRBV28 and TRBJ1-4; possible D gene TRBD1, 5 bases. V was trimmed by 1 base and J by 3 bases, leaving 9 bases between them. Germline CDR1 and CDR2: MDHEN and SYDVKM. The CDR3 covers 15 residues. The DNA for the CDR3 is TGTGCCAGCAGTTTATTGGGGGGGGCTAATGAAAAACTGTTTTTT. Its translation is CASSLLGGANEKLFF.

The rearrangement joins TRBV4-1 to TRBJ1-6; 7 positions agree with TRBD1. This CDR3 has 17 amino acids. Germline V gene sequence: CDR1 MGHRA, CDR2 YSYEKL. Trimming at V came to 2 bases and at J to 4 bases, leaving 8 bases not matched to a gene. The CDR3 region is CASSQPPRQGYNSPLHF. CDR3 bases: TGCGCCAGCAGCCAACCCCCACGACAGGGTTATAATTCACCCCTCCACTTT.

The chain uses TRBV4-1 and TRBJ1-5, with D uncertain. Trimming took 0 bases from V and 0 from J, leaving 6 bases between them. The CDR3 consists of 15 residues. CDR1 and CDR2 from the germline V gene are MGHRA and YSYEKL. The CDR3 sequence is CASSQDGYSNQPQHF. CDR3 coding DNA: TGCGCCAGCAGCCAAGACGGTTATAGCAATCAGCCCCAGCATTTT.

The chain links TRBV9 to TRBJ1-3, with D possibly matching TRBD1 (5 bases). Trimming pared 0 bases from V and 0 bases from J, leaving 10 bases between. Germline values: CDR1 SGDLS, CDR2 YYNGEE. The CDR3 contains 16 residues. Here the CDR3 reads CASSVAQARSGNTIYF. The DNA for the CDR3 is TGTGCCAGCAGCGTAGCACAGGCCCGCTCTGGAAACACCATATATTTT. The variable domain in full, completed from reference TRBV9 and TRBJ1-3, reads DSGVTQTPKHLITATGQRVTLRCSPRSGDLSVYWYQQSLDQGLQFLIQYYNGEERAKGNILERFSAQQFPDLHSELNLSSLELGDSALYFCASSVAQARSGNTIYFGEGSWLTVV.

The chain links TRBV7-2 to TRBJ1-3; 7 nucleotides align to TRBD1. The ends lost 3 bases at V and 0 bases at J; junction bases unmatched: 8. CDR3 length: 17 amino acids. CDR1 SGHTA and CDR2 FQGNSA come from the germline V gene. The DNA for the CDR3 is TGTGCCAGCAGCTTCCGACAGGGCCAACTCTCTGGAAACACCATATATTTT. Translated: CASSFRQGQLSGNTIYF.

A few counts support this clone. V is TRBV28 and J is TRBJ2-5, with 9 bases identical to TRBD1. Unmatched junction bases numbered 15, after V lost 2 bases and J lost 2 bases. The germline V gene has CDR1 MDHEN and CDR2 SYDVKM. This CDR3 contains 19 residues. As DNA, the CDR3 is TGTGCCAGCAGTTTACCGCGTTCCGGGCAGGACAGGGGACAAGAGACCCAGTACTTC. It translates to CASSLPRSGQDRGQETQYF.

The chain couples TRBV6-5 to TRBJ2-2, with TRBD1 as a possible D gene (5 bases). The CDR3 is 16 amino acids. Germline-derived CDR1 and CDR2 are MNHEY and SVGAGI. V lost 2 bases and J 1 base, leaving 11 bases between the germline ends. CDR3 in DNA: TGTGCCAGCAGTTACCAGGACATGAGGAACACCGGGGAGCTGTTTTTT. The encoded protein is CASSYQDMRNTGELFF.

This clone came up a few times. The chain carries TRBV4-1 and TRBJ2-1, with D tentatively TRBD2 (6 bases). V was cut by 1 base and J by 4 bases, with 17 bases left in between. The CDR3 sequence is 17 residues long. Germline assignment: CDR1 MGHRA and CDR2 YSYEKL. CDR3 in amino acids: CASSQVDGLAFYNEQFF. As DNA, the CDR3 is TGCGCCAGCAGCCAAGTCGATGGGCTAGCGTTTTACAATGAGCAGTTCTTC.